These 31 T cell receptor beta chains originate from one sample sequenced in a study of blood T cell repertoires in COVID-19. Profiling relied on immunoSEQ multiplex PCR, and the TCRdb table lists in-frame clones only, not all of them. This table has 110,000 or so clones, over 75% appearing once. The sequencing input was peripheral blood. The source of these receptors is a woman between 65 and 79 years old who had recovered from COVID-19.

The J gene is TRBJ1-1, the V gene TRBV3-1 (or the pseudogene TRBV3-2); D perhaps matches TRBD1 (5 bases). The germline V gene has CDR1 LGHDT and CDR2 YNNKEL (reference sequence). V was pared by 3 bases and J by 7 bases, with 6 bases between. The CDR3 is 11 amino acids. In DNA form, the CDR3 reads TGTGCCAGCAGCCACGGGGGTGAAGCTTTCTTT. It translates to CASSHGGEAFF.

CDR3 protein: CASSLPGNYGYTF. As DNA, the CDR3 is TGTGCCAGCAGTTTACCAGGGAACTATGGCTACACCTTC. The gene calls are TRBV28 and TRBJ1-2; tentatively, D is TRBD1 (5 bases). CDR3 length: 13 amino acids. Germline CDR1 and CDR2: MDHEN and SYDVKM. V was cut by 2 bases and J by 2 bases, with 6 bases left in between.

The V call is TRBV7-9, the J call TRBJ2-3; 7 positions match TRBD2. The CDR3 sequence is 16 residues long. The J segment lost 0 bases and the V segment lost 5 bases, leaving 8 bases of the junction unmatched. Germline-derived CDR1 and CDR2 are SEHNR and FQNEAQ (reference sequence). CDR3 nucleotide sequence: TGTGCCAGCAGCCCGTGGGGGGGAGCGAGCACAGATACGCAGTATTTT. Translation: CASSPWGGASTDTQYF.

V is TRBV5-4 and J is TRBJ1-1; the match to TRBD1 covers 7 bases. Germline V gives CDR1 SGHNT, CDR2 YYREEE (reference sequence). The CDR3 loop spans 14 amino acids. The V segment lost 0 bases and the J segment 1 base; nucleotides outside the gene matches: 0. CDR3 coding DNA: TGTGCCAGCAGCTTGGACAGGGGGAACACTGAAGCTTTCTTT. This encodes CASSLDRGNTEAFF.

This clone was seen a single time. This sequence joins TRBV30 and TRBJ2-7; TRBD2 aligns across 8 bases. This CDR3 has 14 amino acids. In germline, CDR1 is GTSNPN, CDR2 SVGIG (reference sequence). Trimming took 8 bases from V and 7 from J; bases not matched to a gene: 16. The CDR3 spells CAAGKGLDSGEQYF. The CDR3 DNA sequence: TGTGCCGCAGGGAAGGGACTAGATTCAGGAGAGCAGTACTTC.

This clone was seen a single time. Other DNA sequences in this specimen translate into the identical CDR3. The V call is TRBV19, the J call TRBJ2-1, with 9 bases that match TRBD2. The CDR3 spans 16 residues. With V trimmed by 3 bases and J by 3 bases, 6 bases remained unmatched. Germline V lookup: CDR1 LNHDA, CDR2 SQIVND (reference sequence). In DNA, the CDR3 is TGTGCCAGTAGTATCGGTAGCGGGAGCCTCTACAATGAGCAGTTCTTC. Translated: CASSIGSGSLYNEQFF.

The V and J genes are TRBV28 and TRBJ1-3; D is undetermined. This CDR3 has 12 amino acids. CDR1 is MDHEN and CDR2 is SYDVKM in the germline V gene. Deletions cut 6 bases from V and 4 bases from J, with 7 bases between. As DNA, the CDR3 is TGTGCCAGCAGGGCCCCAGGAAACACCATATATTTT. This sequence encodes CASRAPGNTIYF.

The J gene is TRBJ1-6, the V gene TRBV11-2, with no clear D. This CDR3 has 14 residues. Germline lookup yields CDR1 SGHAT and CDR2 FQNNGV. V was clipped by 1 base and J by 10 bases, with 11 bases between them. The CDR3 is CASSLGSVWSPLHF. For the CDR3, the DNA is TGTGCCAGCAGCTTAGGGAGCGTTTGGTCACCCCTCCACTTT.

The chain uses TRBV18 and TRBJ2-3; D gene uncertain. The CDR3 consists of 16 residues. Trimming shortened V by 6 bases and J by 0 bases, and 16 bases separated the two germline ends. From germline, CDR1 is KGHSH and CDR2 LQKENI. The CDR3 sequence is CASSGSADTSTDTQYF. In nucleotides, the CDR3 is TGTGCCAGCTCCGGGTCGGCAGATACTAGCACAGATACGCAGTATTTT.

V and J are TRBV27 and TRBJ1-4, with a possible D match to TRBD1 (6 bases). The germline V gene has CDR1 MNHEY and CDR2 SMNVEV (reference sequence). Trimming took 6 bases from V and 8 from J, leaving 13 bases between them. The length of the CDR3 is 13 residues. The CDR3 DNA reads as TGTGCCAGCAGGGGGTACGACAGGGAAAAACTGTTTTTT. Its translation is CASRGYDREKLFF. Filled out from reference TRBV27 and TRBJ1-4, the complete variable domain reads EAQVTQNPRYLITVTGKKLTVTCSQNMNHEYMSWYRQDPGLGLRQIYYSMNVEVTDKGDVPEGYKVSRKEKRNFPLILESPSPNQTSLYFCASRGYDREKLFFGSGTQLSVL.

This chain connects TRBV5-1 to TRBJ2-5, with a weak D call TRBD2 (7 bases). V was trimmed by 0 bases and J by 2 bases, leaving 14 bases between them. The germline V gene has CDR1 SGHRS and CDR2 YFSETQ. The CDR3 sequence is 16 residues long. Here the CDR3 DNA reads TGCGCCAGCAGCTTGGGGCGGGGGCCCCCTCAAGAGACCCAGTACTTC. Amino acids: CASSLGRGPPQETQYF.

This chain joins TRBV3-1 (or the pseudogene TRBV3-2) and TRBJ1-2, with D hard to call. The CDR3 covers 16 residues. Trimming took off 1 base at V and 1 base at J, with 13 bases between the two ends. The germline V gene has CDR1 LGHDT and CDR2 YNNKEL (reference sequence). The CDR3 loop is CASSQATYLDNYGYTF. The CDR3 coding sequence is TGTGCCAGCAGCCAAGCCACTTACCTAGATAACTATGGCTACACCTTC.

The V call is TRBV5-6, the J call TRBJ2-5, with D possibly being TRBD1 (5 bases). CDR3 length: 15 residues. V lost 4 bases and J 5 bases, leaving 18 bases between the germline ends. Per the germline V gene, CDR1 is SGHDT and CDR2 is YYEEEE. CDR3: CASSLRHRGAETQYF. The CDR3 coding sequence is TGTGCCAGCAGCCTCCGACATAGGGGTGCGGAGACCCAGTACTTC. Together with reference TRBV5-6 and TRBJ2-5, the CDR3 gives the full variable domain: DAGVTQSPTHLIKTRGQQVTLRCSPKSGHDTVSWYQQALGQGPQFIFQYYEEEERQRGNFPDRFSGHQFPNYSSELNVNALLLGDSALYLCASSLRHRGAETQYFGPGTRLLVL.

Here the CDR3 reads CASSLLGGPNYGYTF. The CDR3 bases are TGTGCCAGCAGTTTGCTCGGGGGGCCTAACTATGGCTACACCTTC. The chain has TRBV27 and TRBJ1-2, with D possibly matching TRBD1 (6 bases). The CDR3 runs 15 residues. Germline-derived CDR1 and CDR2 are MNHEY and SMNVEV (reference sequence). V lost 3 bases to trimming and J lost 0 bases, with 11 bases between them.

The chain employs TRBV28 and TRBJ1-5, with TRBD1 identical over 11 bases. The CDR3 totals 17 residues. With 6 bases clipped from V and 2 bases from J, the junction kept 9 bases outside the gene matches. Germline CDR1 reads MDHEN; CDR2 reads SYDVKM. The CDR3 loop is CASSLQPGQGGNQPQHF. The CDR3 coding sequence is TGTGCCAGCAGCCTCCAACCGGGACAGGGGGGCAATCAGCCCCAGCATTTT.

The CDR3 nucleotides read TGTGCCAGCAGCTTAGAGCGGGAGTTGGCGACCCAGTACTTC. Translated: CASSLERELATQYF. The V gene is TRBV7-9, the J gene TRBJ2-5; 8 bases agree with TRBD2. Germline V gene sequence: CDR1 SEHNR, CDR2 FQNEAQ (reference sequence). This CDR3 is built from 14 residues. V lost 1 base to trimming and J lost 7 bases; unmatched junction nucleotides: 5.

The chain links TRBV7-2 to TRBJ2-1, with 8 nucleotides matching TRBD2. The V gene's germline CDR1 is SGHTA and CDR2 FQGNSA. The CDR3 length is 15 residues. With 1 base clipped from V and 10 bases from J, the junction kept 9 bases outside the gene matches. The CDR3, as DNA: TGTGCCAGCAGCTTAGTAGGGACTAGTTCAGAGGAGCAGTTCTTC. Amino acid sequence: CASSLVGTSSEEQFF.

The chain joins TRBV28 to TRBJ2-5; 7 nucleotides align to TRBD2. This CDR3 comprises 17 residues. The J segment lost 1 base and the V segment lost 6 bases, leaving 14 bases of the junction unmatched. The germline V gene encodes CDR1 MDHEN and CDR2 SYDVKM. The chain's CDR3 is CASSPPLWGGVQETQYF. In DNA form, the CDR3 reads TGTGCCAGCAGCCCCCCCCTATGGGGGGGGGTCCAAGAGACCCAGTACTTC.

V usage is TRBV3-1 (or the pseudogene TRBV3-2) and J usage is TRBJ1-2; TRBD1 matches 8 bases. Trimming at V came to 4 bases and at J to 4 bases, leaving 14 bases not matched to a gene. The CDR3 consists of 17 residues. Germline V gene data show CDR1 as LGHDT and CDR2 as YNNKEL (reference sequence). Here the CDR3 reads CASSPKATGGWVYGYTF. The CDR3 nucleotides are TGTGCCAGCAGCCCGAAAGCTACAGGGGGATGGGTCTATGGCTACACCTTC.

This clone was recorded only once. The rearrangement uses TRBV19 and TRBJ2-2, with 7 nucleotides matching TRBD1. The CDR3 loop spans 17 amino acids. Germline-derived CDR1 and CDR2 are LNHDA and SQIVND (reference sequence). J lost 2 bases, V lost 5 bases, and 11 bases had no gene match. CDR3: CASSSQGERINTGELFF. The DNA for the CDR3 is TGTGCCAGTAGTTCCCAGGGGGAAAGGATAAACACCGGGGAGCTGTTTTTT. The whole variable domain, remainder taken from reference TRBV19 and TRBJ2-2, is DGGITQSPKYLFRKEGQNVTLSCEQNLNHDAMYWYRQDPGQGLRLIYYSQIVNDFQKGDIAEGYSVSREKKESFPLTVTSAQKNPTAFYLCASSSQGERINTGELFFGEGSRLTVL.

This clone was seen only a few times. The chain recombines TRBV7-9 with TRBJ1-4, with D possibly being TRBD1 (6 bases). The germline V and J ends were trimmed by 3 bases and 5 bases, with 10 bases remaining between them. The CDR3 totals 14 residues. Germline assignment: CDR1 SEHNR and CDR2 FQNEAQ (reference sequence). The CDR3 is CASSLGDMNEKLFF. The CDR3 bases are TGTGCCAGCAGCTTGGGGGACATGAATGAAAAACTGTTTTTT.

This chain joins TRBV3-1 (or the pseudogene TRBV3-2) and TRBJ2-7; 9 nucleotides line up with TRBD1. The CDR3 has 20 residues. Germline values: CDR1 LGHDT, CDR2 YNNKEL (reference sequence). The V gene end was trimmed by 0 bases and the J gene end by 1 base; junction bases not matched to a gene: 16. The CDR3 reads CASSQDHSTGTGNESYEQYF. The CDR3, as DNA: TGTGCCAGCAGCCAAGATCACTCGACCGGGACAGGGAATGAATCCTACGAGCAGTACTTC.

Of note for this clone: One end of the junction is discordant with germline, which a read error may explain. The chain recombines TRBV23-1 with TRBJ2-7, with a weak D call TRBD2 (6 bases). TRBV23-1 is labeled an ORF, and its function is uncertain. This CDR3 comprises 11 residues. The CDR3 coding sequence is TGCGCCAGCAGCCCCAACGGGACTCCCGTCTTC. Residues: CASSPNGTPVF.

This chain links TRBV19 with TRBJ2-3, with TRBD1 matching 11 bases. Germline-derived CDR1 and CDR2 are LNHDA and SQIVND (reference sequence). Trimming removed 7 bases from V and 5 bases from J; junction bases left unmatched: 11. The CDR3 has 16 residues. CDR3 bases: TGTGCCAGTACCCTAGGACAGGGGGCGCTTAAAGATACGCAGTATTTT. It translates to CASTLGQGALKDTQYF.

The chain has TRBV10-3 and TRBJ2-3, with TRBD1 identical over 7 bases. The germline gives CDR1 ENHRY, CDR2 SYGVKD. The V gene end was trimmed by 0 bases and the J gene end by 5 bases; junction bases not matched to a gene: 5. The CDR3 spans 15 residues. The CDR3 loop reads CAISESTGVRDTQYF. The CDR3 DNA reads TGTGCCATCAGTGAGTCTACAGGGGTAAGAGATACGCAGTATTTT.

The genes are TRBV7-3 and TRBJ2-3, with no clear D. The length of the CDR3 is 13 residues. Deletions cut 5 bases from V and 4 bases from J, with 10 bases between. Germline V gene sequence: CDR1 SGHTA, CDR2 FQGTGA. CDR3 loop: CASSQANADTQYF. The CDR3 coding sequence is TGTGCCAGCAGCCAAGCGAACGCAGATACGCAGTATTTT.

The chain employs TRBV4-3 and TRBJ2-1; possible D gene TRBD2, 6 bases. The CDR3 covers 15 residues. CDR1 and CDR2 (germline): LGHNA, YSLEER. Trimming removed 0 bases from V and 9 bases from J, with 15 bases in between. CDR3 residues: CASSQEKVGGGEQFF. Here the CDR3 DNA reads TGCGCCAGCAGCCAAGAAAAGGTTGGGGGAGGTGAGCAGTTCTTC.

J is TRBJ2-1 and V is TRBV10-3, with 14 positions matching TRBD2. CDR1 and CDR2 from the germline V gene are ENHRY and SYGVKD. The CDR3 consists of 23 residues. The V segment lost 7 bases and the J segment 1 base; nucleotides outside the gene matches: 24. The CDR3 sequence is CAIKGGTGTSGGLNVLSYNEQFF. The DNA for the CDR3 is TGTGCCATCAAGGGGGGCACCGGGACTAGCGGGGGCCTAAACGTCTTATCCTACAATGAGCAGTTCTTC.

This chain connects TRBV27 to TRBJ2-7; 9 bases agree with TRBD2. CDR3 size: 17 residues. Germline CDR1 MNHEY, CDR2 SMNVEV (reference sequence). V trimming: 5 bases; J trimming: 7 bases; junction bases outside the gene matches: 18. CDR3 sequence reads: CASSQRSGLAFIEEQYF. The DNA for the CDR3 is TGTGCCAGCAGTCAACGATCGGGACTAGCTTTCATCGAGGAGCAGTACTTC.

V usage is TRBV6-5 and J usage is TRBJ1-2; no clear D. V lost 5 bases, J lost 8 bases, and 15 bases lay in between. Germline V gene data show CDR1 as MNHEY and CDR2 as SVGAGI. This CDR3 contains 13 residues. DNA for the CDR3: TGTGCCAGCAGTCTTGACTCCATTGAGGGCTACACCTTC. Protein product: CASSLDSIEGYTF.

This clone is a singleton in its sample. This CDR3 is CASSLRGPETQYF. DNA for the CDR3: TGTGCCAGCAGTTTACGGGGTCCAGAGACCCAGTACTTC. The V and J genes are TRBV12-3 or TRBV12-4 and TRBJ2-5, with a weak D call TRBD2 (5 bases). V lost 2 bases to trimming and J lost 4 bases, with 8 bases between them. The CDR3 length is 13 residues.